This TCR beta chain was documented in a study of vaccination effects on CD4 cells after COVID-19. Once cultured for about 9 days, the cells underwent separation to obtain CD4+ T cells. It was two doses of either the BNT162b2 or mRNA-1273 vaccine that participants received. Deletions cut 0 bases from V and 2 bases from J, with 11 bases between. Germline CDR1 MNHEY, CDR2 SVGAGI. This CDR3 comprises 16 residues. About this clone: The target antigen is unknown.

The assay was immunoSEQ multiplex PCR, and TCRdb's table has in-frame clones only and misses some. Here the sample spans over 45,000 clones, just over 70% being singletons. The gene calls are TRBV6-5 and TRBJ2-4; D possibly corresponds to TRBD2 (5 bases). The sample consisted of CD4+ T cells from PBMCs cultured without peptide, taken after COVID-19 vaccination. This sequence was found in a human donor who received a COVID-19 vaccine. CDR3 DNA sequence: TGTGCCAGCAGTTACTCGAACGGCGGGCCCAAAAACATTCAGTACTTC. It translates to CASSYSNGGPKNIQYF.